This TCR beta chain was captured by sequencing in a study of cytomegalovirus exposure and HLA in healthy donors. Overall study context: Findings of an earlier analysis included under 140 million unique TCR beta sequences from 190 million or so T cells. General study points: CMV serostatus stood as the only immune exposure information on hand. In presence/absence analyses, roughly uniform sequencing depth across donors was assumed. Follow-up analysis seemed to connect common viral pathogens with several of the most significant clusters identified.

On this clone itself: No antigen is known for it.

60 Vbeta and 13 Jbeta primers were used in PCR. Profiled with immunoSEQ multiplex PCR; TCRdb holds only in-frame clones, not every one. The sample has over 100,000 clones, 69% seen once; the top ten hold under 6.5%. Germline CDR1 WNHNN, CDR2 SYGVQD (reference sequence). This CDR3 is 14 amino acids long. Trimming took 3 bases from V and 2 from J, leaving 8 bases between them. The material sequenced was PBMCs. The TCR comes from a woman aged 70-85 years in good health and CMV-seropositive. The rearrangement joins TRBV10-1 to TRBJ2-4; D might be TRBD2 (5 bases). The CDR3 DNA follows: TGCGCCAGCAGTGACGGCGGGCCCAAAAACATTCAGTACTTC. This gives the protein CASSDGGPKNIQYF.